This note documents a single T cell receptor (beta chain) sequence. Its antigen is as yet unknown. These data originate in a study of OX40 agonist ivuxolimab in advanced cancers. Overall study findings and caveats: The study found that CD8+ T cells averaged more expanded clones than CD4+.

The data were produced by immunoSEQ multiplex PCR, yet TCRdb's version contains in-frame clones alone and is incomplete. In the table there are more than 55,000 clones, over 75% of which are singletons. The germline V gene has CDR1 SGHAT and CDR2 FQNNGV. This CDR3 region has 15 residues. The J segment lost 2 bases and the V segment lost 6 bases, leaving 6 bases of the junction unmatched. The TCR originated in an adult with an advanced solid tumor such as melanoma, head and neck, liver or kidney cancer. The chain carries TRBV11-2 and TRBJ2-2; 7 bases line up with TRBD1. Sequences were derived from CD4+ or CD8+ T cells sorted from blood, sampled in a trial of the OX40 agonist ivuxolimab. The CDR3 nucleotides are TGTGCCAGCAGACCCGGGACAGTTAACACCGGGGAGCTGTTTTTT. Protein product: CASRPGTVNTGELFF.